Detailed here is one T cell receptor beta chain. Antigen: not known. Total RNA was isolated from whole blood that had not been fractionated. Individual cDNA molecules received unique molecular identifiers in the library. Original processing methods: Individual samples carried between about 23,224 and 700,000 TCRs, with 80,000 to 100,000 as the median. From the 5' RACE reads, TCRdb called clonotypes with MiXCR, one entry per CDR3 protein. These V and J calls rely on TCRdb rather than the paper's analysis. The sample lists approximately 110,000 distinct CDR3 sequences, approximately 19% seen once, with approximately 2.6% in the top ten. This CDR3 has 11 amino acids. The V end was cut by 10 bases, the J end by 11 bases, with 12 bases between. CDR1 ENHRY and CDR2 SYGVKD come from the germline V gene. The sample originates from a study of human T cells and chemical hapten exposure. Across the whole study: TCR yields per sample varied mostly from small pooled library volume differences.

Regarding the study as a whole: DPC sensitization left the count of TCRs above 1 in 1000 unchanged.

The V and J genes are TRBV10-3 and TRBJ1-6; TRBD1 might be the D (6 bases). The sequence was collected from a human donor in good health. The DNA for the CDR3 is TGTGCCACCGGGGACACTACACCCCTCCACTTT. It yields the protein CATGDTTPLHF.